The next 20 T cell receptor beta chains were all read from a single sample in a study of blood T cell repertoires in COVID-19. Here immunoSEQ multiplex PCR was the method, and the copy in TCRdb shows in-frame clones only, minus some. The sample lists around 140,000 clones; about 88% were seen once. The material sequenced was peripheral blood. All receptors come from a woman older than 75 with acute or convalescent COVID-19.

This chain uses TRBV5-4 with TRBJ2-1; 11 bases align to TRBD2. This CDR3 is built from 15 residues. Trimming at V came to 2 bases and at J to 9 bases, leaving 7 bases not matched to a gene. Germline V gene sequence: CDR1 SGHNT, CDR2 YYREEE (reference sequence). The CDR3 spells CASSLRLAGGVEQFF. The CDR3 coding sequence is TGTGCCAGCAGCTTAAGGCTAGCGGGAGGTGTTGAGCAGTTCTTC.

The chain's CDR3 is CAWTEGVRQGGYTF. CDR3 nucleotides: TGTGCCTGGACCGAAGGGGTTCGACAGGGTGGCTACACCTTC. The rearrangement uses TRBV30 and TRBJ1-2; 7 bases agree with TRBD1. V gave up 4 bases and J gave up 7 bases; unmatched junction bases: 12. CDR3 length: 14 residues. CDR1 GTSNPN and CDR2 SVGIG come from the germline V gene (reference sequence).

The chain employs TRBV2 and TRBJ1-1; D gene ambiguous. The germline V gene has CDR1 SNHLY and CDR2 FYNNEI. The CDR3 has 13 residues. V dropped 5 bases and J dropped 7 bases, with 14 bases sitting between them. CDR3 sequence reads: CASSLQQRDEAFF. CDR3 nucleotides: TGTGCCAGCAGTCTCCAACAGAGGGATGAAGCTTTCTTT.

The J gene is TRBJ1-2, the V gene TRBV10-3, with a possible D match to TRBD1 (6 bases). CDR1 and CDR2 from the germline V gene are ENHRY and SYGVKD. V was pared by 6 bases and J by 2 bases, with 16 bases between. This CDR3 contains 15 residues. The DNA for the CDR3 is TGTGCCATCAGCGGGGGGCCGGGTTCCAACTATGGCTACACCTTC. Amino acid sequence: CAISGGPGSNYGYTF.

This chain uses TRBV4-3 with TRBJ1-2; D unclear. Trimming pared 4 bases from V and 2 bases from J, leaving 8 bases between. Germline assignment: CDR1 LGHNA and CDR2 YSLEER. The CDR3 loop spans 13 amino acids. The CDR3 is CASSPGRNYGYTF. The CDR3 DNA reads TGCGCCAGCAGCCCCGGTCGGAACTATGGCTACACCTTC.

The chain is built from TRBV19 and TRBJ2-2; TRBD1 might be the D (6 bases). The germline V gene has CDR1 LNHDA and CDR2 SQIVND (reference sequence). Trimming stripped 6 bases from V and 6 bases from J, with 17 bases between. The CDR3 is 15 residues long. The DNA for the CDR3 is TGTGCCAGTAGCCAACCGAGGGGGATCTCCGGGGAGCTGTTTTTT. Its translation: CASSQPRGISGELFF.

The chain combines TRBV3-1 (or the pseudogene TRBV3-2) with TRBJ1-1, with 7 bases lining up with TRBD1. The CDR3 loop spans 13 amino acids. After removal of 6 bases from V and 1 base from J, the junction contained 2 bases not matched to a gene. Germline V lookup: CDR1 LGHDT, CDR2 YNNKEL (reference sequence). CDR3 loop: CASSRQGNTEAFF. The CDR3 DNA is TGTGCCAGCAGTCGACAGGGGAACACTGAAGCTTTCTTT.

This chain uses TRBV7-6 with TRBJ1-5; D gene ambiguous. Trimming took off 1 base at V and 4 bases at J, with 11 bases between the two ends. This CDR3 spans 15 amino acids. From germline, CDR1 is SGHVS and CDR2 FNYEAQ. Here the CDR3 DNA reads TGTGCCAGCAGCTTAGGAGGCGCGGGGAATCAGCCCCAGCATTTT. Translated, it gives CASSLGGAGNQPQHF.

This clone came up once. This chain connects TRBV9 to TRBJ2-7; 9 bases match TRBD1. The CDR3 has 14 amino acids. Germline CDR1 SGDLS, CDR2 YYNGEE. Trimming took 3 bases from V and 7 from J; bases not matched to a gene: 8. CDR3 nucleotide sequence: TGTGCCAGCAGCGCAGGGACAGGGTCGTTTGAGCAGTACTTC. Amino acids: CASSAGTGSFEQYF.

The chain combines TRBV4-2 with TRBJ1-1, with D unclear. The CDR3 contains 16 residues. Germline lookup yields CDR1 LGHNA and CDR2 YNFKEQ. V was pared by 1 base and J by 0 bases, with 12 bases between. This CDR3 reads CASSQVVGGMNTEAFF. The CDR3 DNA reads as TGTGCCAGCAGCCAAGTAGTAGGAGGGATGAACACTGAAGCTTTCTTT.

The rearrangement joins TRBV25-1 to TRBJ2-7; 7 bases fit TRBD1. V gave up 2 bases and J gave up 2 bases; unmatched junction bases: 3. Germline assignment: CDR1 MGHDK and CDR2 SYGVNS. The CDR3 is 14 amino acids. In DNA form, the CDR3 reads TGTGCCAGCAGTGAACGTACAGGGGCCTACGAGCAGTACTTC. It is translated as CASSERTGAYEQYF.

The rearrangement joins TRBV10-2 to TRBJ2-1, with 7 bases lining up with TRBD1. Germline CDR1 reads WSHSY; CDR2 reads SAAADI. After removal of 1 base from V and 2 bases from J, the junction contained 2 bases not matched to a gene. The CDR3 length is 15 residues. CDR3 region: CASSEWGTAYNEQFF. CDR3 nucleotide sequence: TGCGCCAGCAGTGAGTGGGGGACAGCCTACAATGAGCAGTTCTTC.

CDR3 nucleotide sequence: TGTGCCAGCAGCTTAATGACTTATGGAAACACCATATATTTT. It translates to CASSLMTYGNTIYF. This chain connects TRBV7-2 to TRBJ1-3; D remains ambiguous. The CDR3 runs 14 residues. The V gene's germline CDR1 is SGHTA and CDR2 FQGNSA. Trimming removed 2 bases at V and 3 bases at J, with 8 bases between.

The gene calls are TRBV7-2 and TRBJ2-2; the D gene is possibly TRBD2 (5 bases). The CDR3 has 17 amino acids. CDR1 is SGHTA, CDR2 FQGNSA, per germline. V was trimmed by 2 bases and J by 4 bases, leaving 17 bases between them. CDR3 DNA: TGTGCCAGCAGCTTACGGAGCGGCTCCGGCGGCACCGGGGAGCTGTTTTTT. This translates into CASSLRSGSGGTGELFF.

CDR3 loop: CASRPQGGSGYTF. The DNA of the CDR3 is TGTGCCAGCAGACCCCAGGGAGGGAGCGGCTACACCTTC. The chain links TRBV14 to TRBJ1-2, with a weak D call TRBD1 (5 bases). CDR3 length: 13 amino acids. Germline V gene lookup returns CDR1 SGHDN and CDR2 FVKESK. The V and J ends lost 6 bases and 8 bases respectively, with 16 bases between them.

There are a few counts of this clone. Here the CDR3 DNA reads TGCGCCAGCAGGGGACAGAGCAATCAGCCCCAGCATTTT. The encoded protein is CASRGQSNQPQHF. This chain joins TRBV10-2 and TRBJ1-5; 7 bases agree with TRBD1. This CDR3 region has 13 residues. Germline V gene lookup returns CDR1 WSHSY and CDR2 SAAADI. J gave up 1 base and V 6 bases, and 0 bases lay outside the gene matches.

The chain uses TRBV7-9 and TRBJ1-2; perhaps TRBD1 as D (6 bases). Germline V gene data show CDR1 as SEHNR and CDR2 as FQNEAQ (reference sequence). Trimming removed 7 bases from V and 1 base from J, with 13 bases in between. This CDR3 is 14 amino acids long. The CDR3 DNA follows: TGTGCCAGCACCATGAACAGGGTTAACTATGGCTACACCTTC. Encoded protein: CASTMNRVNYGYTF.

This clone showed up just once. V usage is TRBV18 and J usage is TRBJ1-1; D ambiguous. Germline CDR1 reads KGHSH; CDR2 reads LQKENI. This CDR3 is 13 amino acids long. The V end was cut by 5 bases, the J end by 4 bases, with 11 bases between. CDR3 in amino acids: CASSSAGGTEAFF. CDR3 DNA: TGTGCCAGCTCATCGGCGGGCGGCACTGAAGCTTTCTTT.

The rearrangement joins TRBV6-2 or TRBV6-3 to TRBJ1-1; D possibly corresponds to TRBD1 (5 bases). Trimming removed 2 bases from V and 0 bases from J, with 10 bases in between. The CDR3 is 15 residues long. Germline CDR1 MNHEY, CDR2 SVGEGT. DNA of the CDR3: TGTGCCAGCAGTTACGGGGGGACGGTGAACACTGAAGCTTTCTTT. Translated: CASSYGGTVNTEAFF.

The chain recombines TRBV6-1 with TRBJ2-7; 9 nucleotides match TRBD2. CDR3 length: 18 amino acids. V lost 4 bases and J lost 5; bases outside the gene matches: 18. Looked up from germline, CDR1 is MNHNS and CDR2 is SASEGT. The DNA for the CDR3 is TGTGCCAGCAGTGCCCCTGCTCCCGGAGTAGCGGGAGCCCACGAGCAGTACTTC. Protein product: CASSAPAPGVAGAHEQYF.